This T cell receptor beta chain comes out of a study of beta chain features in type 1 diabetes (dated by TCRdb to 2017 to 2018). Study-wide context: No differences in mean age, gender distribution, total cell number or subset yield were found between patients and healthy donors. Naive and central memory subsets were obtained from all 30 or so donors, but regulatory and stem cell-like memory subsets were isolated from only 8 patients and roughly eight healthy donors. In the study, recently diagnosed type 1 diabetes patients and matched healthy donors were compared on the TCRB repertoires of their sorted circulating CD4+ T cell subsets. Across all samples, approximately 98,000,000 sorted cells were examined, and cell number per subset correlated strongly with RNA yield.

The entire amount of isolated RNA was reverse transcribed using the High Capacity cDNA Reverse Transcription Kit, so the sequenced TCRB transcripts were expressed ones. Naive, central memory and regulatory T cell samples underwent deep immunoSEQ sequencing, averaging roughly 3.5 million total reads per sample. Sorted cells were lysed in RLT buffer and RNA was extracted with DNase-treated RNeasy Micro or Mini kits, depending on cell number. Each cell subset was processed separately to prevent cross-contamination, with patient and healthy donor samples processed together. The immunoSEQ multiplex PCR was used to amplify TCRB sequences from cDNA, generating 87-bp fragments that spanned the CDR3 region. Amplicons were sequenced on the Illumina HiSeq platform. Per the source publication's procedure: PCR bias was computationally corrected using synthetic template baselines, reads within Hamming distance 2 were collapsed, and singletons that could not be merged were discarded. By aligning reads against IMGT, V, D and J genes, CDR3 length, and insertions or deletions at six rearrangement sites were assigned. Within each subset, clonotype counts were normalized to sorted cell number, after which true diversity and Gini coefficients were computed with the tcR R package. The overlap coefficient, calculated on TCRB nucleotide sequences, was used to quantify repertoire sharing. The source is immuneACCESS, and TCRdb retained only in-frame sequences with V and J called. Part of the clones is not carried over; for the studies checked, unresolved V genes explain less than half of this, and the remainder is unexplained. That table is the source of V, J and clone size, and D and trimming were worked out from the DNA. The sample profile shows 95,000 to 150,000 clones; roughly a sixth of them were found once. The top ten clonotypes cover roughly 2.6% of the sample.

Each donor gave one peripheral blood draw, averaging about 120 mL, which was collected into heparinised tubes. A BD FACSAria II was used to sort naive, central memory, regulatory and stem cell-like memory CD4+ T cells with a panel that included CD45RO, CCR7, CD25, CD127, CD95 and CD27. All sorted populations exceeded 95% purity. PBMCs were isolated immediately by Lymphoprep density gradient centrifugation and stained directly without culture. Samples were stained and sorted in pairs, with one healthy donor and one patient per experiment, so that batch effects were minimized. Notes on this clone: This clone's antigen is unknown. No qualities accompany the bases; no much larger clone lies one base away.

General conclusions and limits of the study: Naive, central memory and regulatory TCRB repertoires appeared to be more similar among patients than among healthy donors. PCR might favor shorter templates, but patient and control samples were amplified and corrected together, so any skew would affect both groups equally. At VDJ recombination sites, type 1 diabetes patients had fewer insertions and more deleted nucleotides, which implies abnormalities in thymic rearrangement. A moderate but significant shortening of TCRB CDR3 length was observed in type 1 diabetes patients in all four CD4+ subsets. Because cDNA rather than genomic DNA was sequenced, highly expressing activated cells could have been over-represented, although no difference in activation and CD3 levels was found between groups. Because the HLA sub-analyses included only small numbers of individuals, any influence of HLA type on TCRB rearrangement was left unresolved.

The sample comprised central memory CD4+ T cells from blood. The sequence was collected from a young man with type 1 diabetes.

The CDR3 reads as follows: CASSLKTSGFYNEQFF. In nucleotides, the sequence is TGTGCCAGCAGCCTCAAGACTAGCGGGTTCTACAATGAGCAGTTCTTC. The chain is assembled from TRBV5-4 and TRBJ2-1, and TRBD2 aligns with 10 junction nucleotides. Per the germline V gene (reference sequence), SGHNT is the CDR1 and YYREEE is the CDR2. After removal of 4 bases from V and 3 bases from J, the junction retains 7 bases not matched to a gene. Reading from cysteine to phenylalanine, the CDR3 counts 16 amino acids. The sequence is cut down to CDR3 DNA, 48 bases in frame from base 1.